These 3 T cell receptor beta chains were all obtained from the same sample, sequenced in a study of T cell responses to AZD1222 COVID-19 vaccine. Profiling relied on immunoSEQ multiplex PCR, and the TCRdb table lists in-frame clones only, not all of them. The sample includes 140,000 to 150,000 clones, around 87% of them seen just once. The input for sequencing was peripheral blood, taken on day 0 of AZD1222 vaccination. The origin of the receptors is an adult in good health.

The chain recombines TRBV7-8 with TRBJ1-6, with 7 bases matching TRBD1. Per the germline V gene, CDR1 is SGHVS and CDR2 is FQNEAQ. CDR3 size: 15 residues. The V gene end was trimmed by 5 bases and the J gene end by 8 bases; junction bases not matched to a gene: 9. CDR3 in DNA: TGTGCCAGCAGCCTACCAGGGGGGTCTTATTCACCCCTCCACTTT. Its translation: CASSLPGGSYSPLHF.

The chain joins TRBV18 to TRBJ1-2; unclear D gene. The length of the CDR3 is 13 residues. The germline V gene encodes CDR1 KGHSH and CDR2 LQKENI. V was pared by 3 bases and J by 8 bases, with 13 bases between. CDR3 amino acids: CASSPDSLGGYTF. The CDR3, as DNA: TGTGCCAGCTCACCTGACTCTTTGGGGGGCTACACCTTC. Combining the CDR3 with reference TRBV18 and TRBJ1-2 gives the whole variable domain NAGVMQNPRHLVRRRGQEARLRCSPMKGHSHVYWYRQLPEEGLKFMVYLQKENIIDESGMPKERFSAEFPKEGPSILRIQQVVRGDSAAYFCASSPDSLGGYTFGSGTRLTVV.

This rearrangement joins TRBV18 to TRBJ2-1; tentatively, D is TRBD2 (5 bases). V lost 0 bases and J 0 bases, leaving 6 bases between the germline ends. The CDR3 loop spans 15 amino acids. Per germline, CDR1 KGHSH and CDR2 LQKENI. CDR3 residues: CASSPPGSSYNEQFF. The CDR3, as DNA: TGTGCCAGCTCACCACCGGGGAGCTCCTACAATGAGCAGTTCTTC.